The 13 T cell receptor beta chains below all came from one sample that was sequenced in a study of response to subunit inactivated influenza vaccine. TCRdb reprocessed the RT-PCR reads with MiXCR, giving one entry per CDR3 protein. The sample has approximately 700,000 distinct CDR3 sequences; about a sixth are singletons. The sample in question was PBMCs from blood, obtained 11 to 12 days after vaccination. These TCRs come from a man aged 45-60 years who received an inactivated influenza vaccine.

This clonotype was seen a few times. The gene calls are TRBV12-3 or TRBV12-4 and TRBJ2-3; D unresolved. The CDR3 spans 13 residues. V was shortened by 3 bases and J by 6 bases, with 10 bases between the two germline ends. CDR3 loop: CASSFHERDTQYF. CDR3 nucleotide sequence: TGTGCCAGCAGTTTTCATGAAAGGGATACGCAGTATTTT.

The chain employs TRBV7-6 and TRBJ1-5; tentatively, D is TRBD1 (5 bases). Germline CDR1 reads SGHVS; CDR2 reads FNYEAQ. The V gene lost 1 base and the J gene lost 0 bases, with 13 bases spanning the gap. The CDR3 contains 17 residues. This CDR3 is CASSLDRGGNSNQPQHF. The CDR3 coding sequence is TGTGCCAGCAGCTTAGATCGGGGGGGTAATAGCAATCAGCCCCAGCATTTT.

The genes are TRBV13 and TRBJ2-2, with unresolved D. V lost 6 bases and J lost 1, with 15 bases in between. The CDR3 has 16 residues. Germline-derived CDR1 and CDR2 are PRHDT and FYEKMQ (reference sequence). The CDR3 DNA sequence: TGTGCCAGCAGTTCTGGCCGAATGGAGAACACCGGGGAGCTGTTTTTT. Residues: CASSSGRMENTGELFF.

This clonotype was found a few times. V is TRBV10-3 and J is TRBJ2-7, with D perhaps TRBD1 or TRBD2 (5 bases each). Per the germline V gene, CDR1 is ENHRY and CDR2 is SYGVKD. V dropped 4 bases and J dropped 5 bases, with 21 bases sitting between them. The CDR3 is made up of 16 amino acids. The CDR3 here is CAISGSVGRPPNEQYF. CDR3 nucleotide sequence: TGTGCCATCAGTGGATCGGTGGGACGCCCCCCCAACGAGCAGTACTTC.

This clonotype came up many times. V and J are TRBV9 and TRBJ2-7, with 9 positions matching TRBD1. Germline V CDR1 and CDR2: SGDLS, YYNGEE. The junction had 4 bases not matched to a gene; V was cut back by 4 bases and J by 2 bases. This CDR3 has 14 residues. CDR3 residues: CASSTRQGAYEQYF. CDR3 in DNA: TGTGCCAGCAGCACTCGACAGGGGGCCTACGAGCAGTACTTC.

The table lists this clonotype with a few counts. The chain couples TRBV12-3 or TRBV12-4 to TRBJ2-1, with D hard to call. The CDR3 length is 13 residues. V shed 3 bases and J shed 4 bases, with 7 bases lying between them. Here the CDR3 DNA reads TGTGCCAGCAGTTTCTTTGCGTACAATGAGCAGTTCTTC. It translates to CASSFFAYNEQFF.

This clonotype was observed a few times. This chain uses TRBV6-1 with TRBJ1-2; TRBD1 might be the D (5 bases). V was pared by 3 bases and J by 1 base, with 9 bases between. Germline CDR1 and CDR2: MNHNS and SASEGT. CDR3 length equals 14 residues. The CDR3 is CASSDLRVNYGYTF. CDR3 bases: TGTGCCAGCAGTGACCTCAGGGTTAACTATGGCTACACCTTC.

The J gene is TRBJ2-5, the V gene TRBV15; D could derive from TRBD1 or TRBD2 (5 bases each). The CDR3 has 13 amino acids. The germline V gene has CDR1 LNHNV and CDR2 YYDKDF (reference sequence). V was pared by 2 bases and J by 9 bases, with 13 bases between. The CDR3 nucleotides read TGTGCCACCAGCAGACGTGGCTTGGGGGCCCAGTACTTC. Protein product: CATSRRGLGAQYF.

This clonotype has at least ten counts. The chain uses TRBV28 and TRBJ1-5, with D possibly being TRBD1 (6 bases). The CDR3 loop spans 14 amino acids. Germline V CDR1 and CDR2: MDHEN, SYDVKM. Trimming shortened V by 5 bases and J by 7 bases, and 15 bases separated the two germline ends. CDR3 sequence: CASSTPGAGQPQHF. The CDR3 bases are TGTGCCAGCAGTACCCCAGGGGCAGGGCAGCCCCAGCATTTT.

This clonotype was counted a few times. V gene TRBV28 combines with J gene TRBJ2-3; D assignment may be TRBD1 or TRBD2 (6 bases each). Germline V CDR1 and CDR2: MDHEN, SYDVKM. The CDR3 sequence is 15 residues long. Trimming left V 7 bases short and J 1 base short, with 15 bases between. The CDR3 reads CASISRGQGTDTQYF. CDR3 nucleotide sequence: TGTGCCAGCATTAGCCGGGGGCAGGGCACAGATACGCAGTATTTT.

V is TRBV2 and J is TRBJ2-5, with 7 bases lining up with TRBD2. The length of the CDR3 is 16 residues. J gave up 9 bases and V 7 bases, and 20 bases lay outside the gene matches. CDR1 and CDR2 from the germline V gene are SNHLY and FYNNEI. The CDR3 DNA is TGTGCCAGCACCGCGGGGGACTTGAGAGCGGATCGGGCCCAGTACTTC. Translating it yields CASTAGDLRADRAQYF.

The V and J genes are TRBV10-3 and TRBJ2-7; 15 nucleotides match TRBD2. The V and J ends lost 0 bases and 0 bases, in that order; junction bases with no gene match: 6. Germline CDR1 ENHRY, CDR2 SYGVKD. CDR3 length equals 19 residues. CDR3 amino acids: CAISESVGTSGRSSYEQYF. The CDR3 nucleotides are TGTGCCATCAGTGAGTCTGTCGGGACTAGCGGGAGGAGCTCCTACGAGCAGTACTTC.

The V and J genes are TRBV20-1 and TRBJ2-5; a weak D match, TRBD1 (6 bases). The germline gives CDR1 DFQATT, CDR2 SNEGSKA (reference sequence). The CDR3 spans 14 residues. Trimming pared 1 base from V and 0 bases from J, leaving 9 bases between. The CDR3 DNA reads TGCAGTGCTAGAGGACAGGAGTACCAAGAGACCCAGTACTTC. Amino acid sequence: CSARGQEYQETQYF.